These 7 T cell receptor beta chains share one sample of origin, sequenced in a study of T cell responses to AZD1222 COVID-19 vaccine (dated by TCRdb to 2020 to 2023). Library preparation used the immunoSEQ multiplex PCR assay. TCRdb retrieved this table from immuneACCESS and kept in-frame rearrangements only. Not all clones are present; in checked studies, unresolved V genes account for under half, and no reason is known for the remainder. Counted in this sample were about 110,000 clones; more than 80% of them appeared once. About 7% of the sample is taken by the ten largest. The time point label on this specimen signifies: baseline before first vaccination. The sequencing used peripheral blood, collected on day 0 of AZD1222 vaccination. Receptor source: an adult in good health.

The chain joins TRBV19 to TRBJ2-3; D might be TRBD1 (5 bases). The V gene lost 6 bases and the J gene lost 0 bases, with 13 bases spanning the gap. Germline V gene sequence: CDR1 LNHDA, CDR2 SQIVND (reference sequence). The CDR3 loop spans 15 amino acids. CDR3 nucleotide sequence: TGTGCCAGTAGCCCTATGACAGCCAGCACAGATACGCAGTATTTT. It is translated as CASSPMTASTDTQYF.

The chain joins TRBV24-1 to TRBJ1-1; 8 bases fit TRBD1. The junction had 2 bases not matched to a gene; V was cut back by 4 bases and J by 5 bases. Germline CDR1 is KGHDR and CDR2 is SFDVKD. This CDR3 has 13 amino acids. CDR3 sequence reads: CATSDYRGTEAFF. DNA for the CDR3: TGTGCCACCAGTGACTACAGGGGGACTGAAGCTTTCTTT.

The rearrangement links TRBV11-3 to TRBJ1-6; D uncertain. V lost 3 bases to trimming and J lost 5 bases, with 5 bases between them. The CDR3 length is 13 residues. The germline CDR1 and CDR2 sequences are SGHNT and YENEEA. For the CDR3, the DNA is TGTGCCAGCAGCTTGGGTCATAATTCACCCCTCCACTTT. It translates to CASSLGHNSPLHF.

This clone has only one observation. The rearrangement uses TRBV5-1 and TRBJ2-1; D is uncertain. V was pared by 0 bases and J by 0 bases, with 10 bases between. This CDR3 has 16 amino acids. Germline V gene data show CDR1 as SGHRS and CDR2 as YFSETQ. DNA for the CDR3: TGCGCCAGCAGCTTGGAACCCTTAAGCTCCTACAATGAGCAGTTCTTC. It is translated as CASSLEPLSSYNEQFF.

This chain uses TRBV28 with TRBJ1-4; perhaps TRBD1 as D (6 bases). CDR3 length equals 14 residues. Germline values: CDR1 MDHEN, CDR2 SYDVKM. V shed 1 base and J shed 5 bases, with 8 bases lying between them. In DNA, the CDR3 is TGTGCCAGCAGTTTATACAGGGCCAATGAAAAACTGTTTTTT. Its protein product is CASSLYRANEKLFF. The full variable domain, with the rest looked up from reference TRBV28 and TRBJ1-4, is DVKVTQSSRYLVKRTGEKVFLECVQDMDHENMFWYRQDPGLGLRLIYFSYDVKMKEKGDIPEGYSVSREKKERFSLILESASTNQTSMYLCASSLYRANEKLFFGSGTQLSVL.

This chain connects TRBV21-1 to TRBJ2-7; TRBD2, the table's D call, was not compared with the DNA. TRBV21-1 is a recognized pseudogene. The CDR3 is 17 amino acids. This CDR3 is CASSKQLEREGEYEQYF. The CDR3 nucleotides are TGTGCCAGCAGCAAACAGCTGGAGCGGGAGGGGGAATACGAGCAGTACTTC.

The rearrangement links TRBV12-3 or TRBV12-4 to TRBJ1-5, with D hard to call. This CDR3 is 12 amino acids long. V dropped 1 base and J dropped 11 bases, with 9 bases sitting between them. Here the CDR3 reads CASSLEQQSQHF. The DNA for the CDR3 is TGTGCCAGCAGTTTAGAACAGCAGTCCCAGCATTTT.